These T cell receptor beta chains were read from a single sample in a study of T cell responses to AZD1222 COVID-19 vaccine. Sequencing was performed with immunoSEQ multiplex PCR; in TCRdb, only in-frame clones are kept and a portion is missing. The sample lists more than 70,000 clones; nearly 90% were seen once. Sequenced here: peripheral blood, sampled on day 0 of MenACWY control vaccination. All receptors derive from an adult in good health. Each CDR3 is given with its conserved first and last residue. Fields, in order: D gene, V gene, clone size, J gene, CDR3 DNA, CDR3 protein. D genes are given only for firm matches. Clone sizes are given selectively: once, few, many, or a class where the clone is expanded.

NA	TRBV19	NA	TRBJ2-7	TGTGCCAGTAGTCGTTCCGGGACCTCCTACGAGCAGTACTTC	CASSRSGTSYEQYF
NA	TRBV6-2/TRBV6-3	NA	TRBJ1-3	TGTGCCAGCAGTTACGGAGGGTCTGGAAACACCATATATTTT	CASSYGGSGNTIYF
NA	TRBV19	NA	TRBJ1-2	TGTGCCAGTAGTCCAGAGATCGACGACGGCTACACCTTC	CASSPEIDDGYTF
TRBD1	TRBV5-1	NA	TRBJ2-3	TGCGCCAGCAGCTTGGCGCTCCGGGACAGGGTTACAGATACGCAGTATTTT	CASSLALRDRVTDTQYF
TRBD2	TRBV11-2	NA	TRBJ2-5	TGTGCCAGCAGCCTAGCGGGGGGGAGGGATGAGACCCAGTACTTC	CASSLAGGRDETQYF
TRBD1	TRBV28	NA	TRBJ2-3	TGTGCCAGCAGTTTAGCCCCCCTCTCCTGGACAGGGACAGATACGCAGTATTTT	CASSLAPLSWTGTDTQYF
TRBD1	TRBV19	NA	TRBJ2-3	TGTGCCAGCCGAGCAGGGGGCAGAGATACGCAGTATTTT	CASRAGGRDTQYF
NA	TRBV18	NA	TRBJ1-2	TGTGCCAGCTCCCCCCGGGGGGGGGATGGCTACACCTTC	CASSPRGGDGYTF
NA	TRBV19	NA	TRBJ1-1	TGTGCCAGTAGTATAGATCTGGGCAGACCCACTGAAGCTTTCTTT	CASSIDLGRPTEAFF
NA	TRBV3-1/TRBV3-2	NA	TRBJ1-2	TGTGCCAGCAGCCAGGACCGGATTAAGCGGGGCTACACCTTC	CASSQDRIKRGYTF
NA	TRBV6-2/TRBV6-3	NA	TRBJ1-5	TGTGCCAGCAGCCGAGCTACAGGGTTGGGCAATCAGCCCCAGCATTTT	CASSRATGLGNQPQHF
NA	TRBV6-2/TRBV6-3	NA	TRBJ1-6	TGTGCCAGCAGTCGACAGGCGGATAATTCACCCCTCCACTTT	CASSRQADNSPLHF
NA	TRBV6-5	few	TRBJ2-1	TGTGCCAGCAGTTACACCCGGAACAATGAGCAGTTCTTC	CASSYTRNNEQFF
NA	TRBV7-9	NA	TRBJ1-2	TGTGCCAGCAGCTTAGATGGGGACATGGCGAACTATGGCTACACCTTC	CASSLDGDMANYGYTF
NA	TRBV5-1	NA	TRBJ1-1	TGCGCCAGCAGCTTGGTGCCGGGAGCGAGGACTGAAGCTTTCTTT	CASSLVPGARTEAFF